The rows below give T cell receptor beta chains drawn from one sample of a study of T cell responses to AZD1222 COVID-19 vaccine. The method was immunoSEQ multiplex PCR; TCRdb's version includes in-frame clones alone and lacks a portion of them. The sample includes more than 150,000 clones, about nine tenths of them seen just once. Sequenced material: peripheral blood, taken 28 days after the second AZD1222 dose. These receptors came from an adult who received the AZD1222 COVID-19 vaccine. Each CDR3 is given with its conserved first and last residue.

j_gene | v_gene | CDR3aa
TRBJ2-7 | TRBV19 | CASSGGRFGYEQYF
TRBJ1-1 | TRBV3-1/TRBV3-2 | CASSPDRGYRAFF
TRBJ1-6 | TRBV14 | CASSRGIYNSPLHF
TRBJ1-3 | TRBV5-4 | CASPGGGSYFGGNTIYF
TRBJ2-3 | TRBV19 | CASSLGEGAGDTQYF
TRBJ2-5 | TRBV4-1 | CASSQVAGGGETQYF
TRBJ2-1 | TRBV7-8 | CASSQQLGEQFF
TRBJ2-2 | TRBV7-6 | CASSFRRKDSYTGELFF
TRBJ1-2 | TRBV18 | CASSPEGLNYGYTF
TRBJ2-3 | TRBV3-1/TRBV3-2 | CASSQVRGSTDTQYF
TRBJ2-5 | TRBV11-2 | CASSVGAAQETQYF
TRBJ1-1 | TRBV6-5 | CASSYDLTGLAEAFF
TRBJ1-1 | TRBV6-1 | CASSEPRWAGYTEAFF
TRBJ1-1 | TRBV6-5 | CASSYLDRGNTEAFF
TRBJ2-7 | TRBV19 | CASSIEEGAEQYF
TRBJ2-1 | TRBV7-2 | CASSLAAQTQFF
TRBJ1-2 | TRBV29-1 | CSAAPGQFYGYTF
TRBJ1-2 | TRBV29-1 | CSAQEGSYGYTF
TRBJ1-1 | TRBV4-2 | CASSPLAGVGEAFF
TRBJ1-3 | TRBV27 | CASSFGSSGNTIYF
TRBJ2-5 | TRBV4-2 | CASSQTSGQETQYF
TRBJ2-3 | TRBV21-1 | CASSKGGRGEGDTQYF
TRBJ1-1 | TRBV29-1 | CSVRRSLNTEAFF
TRBJ1-1 | TRBV24-1 | CATSATGTEAFF
TRBJ2-4 | TRBV20-1 | CSARLENIQYF
TRBJ2-3 | TRBV5-1 | CASSSRTSSTDTQYF
TRBJ1-4 | TRBV6-1 | CASSEAAATNEKLFF
TRBJ1-2 | TRBV29-1 | CSVATPDGYYGYTF
TRBJ1-2 | TRBV15 | CATSRDRDPYGYTF
TRBJ1-1 | TRBV6-5 | CASSYSGHEAFF
TRBJ1-3 | TRBV30 | CAWSAKGDYGNTIYF
TRBJ2-3 | TRBV19 | CASSGTSGVLVTDTQYF
TRBJ2-4 | TRBV18 | CASSPWAAKNIQYF
TRBJ2-3 | TRBV29-1 | CSGLVVGPSDTQYF
TRBJ1-2 | TRBV3-1/TRBV3-2 | CASSQDRTNYGYTF
TRBJ2-2 | TRBV2 | CASSGSRPAGELFF
TRBJ2-1 | TRBV19 | CASSNTGNEQFF
TRBJ2-5 | TRBV7-9 | CASSWGLAQETQYF
TRBJ2-3 | TRBV6-2/TRBV6-3 | CASSPRPGSGTDTQYF
TRBJ1-2 | TRBV27 | CASSSLSTVSVGYTF
TRBJ1-2 | TRBV2 | CASSGQGLYGYTF
TRBJ2-1 | TRBV2 | CASSDRTGYNEQFF
TRBJ2-1 | TRBV12-5 | CASGAVANEQFF
TRBJ2-1 | TRBV18 | CASSPSSGSDEQFF
TRBJ2-7 | TRBV3-1/TRBV3-2 | CASSDPGHSFYEQYF
TRBJ2-3 | TRBV27 | CASNPSGLAASTDTQYF
TRBJ1-5 | TRBV2 | CASSESIGPQHF
TRBJ1-5 | TRBV27 | CASMAGTGNQPQHF
TRBJ1-2 | TRBV29-1 | CSVDPGVGYGYTF
TRBJ2-1 | TRBV5-6 | CASSFGGYNEQFF
TRBJ1-1 | TRBV6-6 | CASSPGQGANTEAFF
TRBJ1-2 | TRBV28 | CASGAAYGYTF
TRBJ2-5 | TRBV2 | CASSPEETQYF
TRBJ2-3 | TRBV18 | CASSQDEGDTQYF